This TCR beta chain came from a study of blood T cell repertoires in COVID-19. Across the study: COVID-19 samples, acute and convalescent, were from the United States, Italy and Spain. In each case, the material was cDNA or gDNA derived from T cells, B-cell-depleted T cells, or PBMCs.

Under the authors' procedure: Reference gene primer amplification gave nucleated cell count estimates. This table comes from immunoSEQ multiplex PCR, and its TCRdb copy is limited to in-frame clones, with some not included. That table furnishes V, J and clone size, whereas the DNA furnished D and trimming. The data hold about 190,000 clones, with about 80% observed a single time. CDR1 is GTSNPN, CDR2 SVGIG, per germline (reference sequence). The CDR3 consists of 14 residues. Trimming took off 0 bases at V and 4 bases at J, with 10 bases between the two ends. The rearrangement uses TRBV30 and TRBJ2-1; D is possibly TRBD2 (5 bases). This clonotype was obtained from a man aged 60 to 69 with acute or convalescent COVID-19. Material for sequencing was peripheral blood. CDR3 region: CAWSVRSGYNEQFF. CDR3 DNA: TGTGCCTGGAGTGTAAGGAGCGGATACAATGAGCAGTTCTTC.